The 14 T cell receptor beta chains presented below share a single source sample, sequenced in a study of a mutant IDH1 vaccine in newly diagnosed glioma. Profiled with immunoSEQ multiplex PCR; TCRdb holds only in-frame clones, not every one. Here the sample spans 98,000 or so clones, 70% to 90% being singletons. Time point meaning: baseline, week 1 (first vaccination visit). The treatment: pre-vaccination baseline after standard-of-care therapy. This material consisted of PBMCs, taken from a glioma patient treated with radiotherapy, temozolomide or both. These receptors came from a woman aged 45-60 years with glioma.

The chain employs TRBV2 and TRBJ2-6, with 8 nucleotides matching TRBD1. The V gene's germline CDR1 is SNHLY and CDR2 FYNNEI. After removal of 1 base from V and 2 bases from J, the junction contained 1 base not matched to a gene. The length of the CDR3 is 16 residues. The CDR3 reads CASSEVGQAGANVLTF. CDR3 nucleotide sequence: TGTGCCAGCAGTGAAGTGGGACAGGCTGGGGCCAACGTCCTGACTTTC.

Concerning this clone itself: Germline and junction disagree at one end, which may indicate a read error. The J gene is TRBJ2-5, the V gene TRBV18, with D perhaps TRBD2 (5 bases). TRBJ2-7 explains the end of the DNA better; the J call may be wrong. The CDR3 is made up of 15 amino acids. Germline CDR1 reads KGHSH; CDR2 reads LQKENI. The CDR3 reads CASSPPGSTSSEQYF. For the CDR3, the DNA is TGTGCCAGCTCACCCCCGGGGTCTACCTCCTCCGAGCAGTACTTC.

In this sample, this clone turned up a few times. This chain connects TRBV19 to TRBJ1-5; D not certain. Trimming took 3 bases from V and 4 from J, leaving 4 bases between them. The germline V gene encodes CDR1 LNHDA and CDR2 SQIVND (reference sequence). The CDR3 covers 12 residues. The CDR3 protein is CASSMGNQPQHF. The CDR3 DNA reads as TGTGCCAGTAGTATGGGAAATCAGCCCCAGCATTTT.

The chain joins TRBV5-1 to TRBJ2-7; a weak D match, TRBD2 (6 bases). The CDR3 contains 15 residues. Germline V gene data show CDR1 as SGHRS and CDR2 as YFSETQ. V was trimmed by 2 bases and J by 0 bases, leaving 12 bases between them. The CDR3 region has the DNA TGCGCCAGCAGCTTAGCAGGGAGGCCCTCCTACGAGCAGTACTTC. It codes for CASSLAGRPSYEQYF.

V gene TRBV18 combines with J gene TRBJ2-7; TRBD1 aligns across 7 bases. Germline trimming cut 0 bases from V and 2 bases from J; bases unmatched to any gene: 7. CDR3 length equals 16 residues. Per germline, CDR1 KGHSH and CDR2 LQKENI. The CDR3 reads CASSPPETGSPYEQYF. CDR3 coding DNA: TGTGCCAGCTCACCACCGGAGACAGGGAGCCCCTACGAGCAGTACTTC.

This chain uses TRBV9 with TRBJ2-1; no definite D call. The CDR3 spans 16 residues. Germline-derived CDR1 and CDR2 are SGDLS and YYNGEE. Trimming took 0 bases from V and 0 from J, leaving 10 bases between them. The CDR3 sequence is CASSVGGDISYNEQFF. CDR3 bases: TGTGCCAGCAGCGTAGGAGGCGACATCTCCTACAATGAGCAGTTCTTC.

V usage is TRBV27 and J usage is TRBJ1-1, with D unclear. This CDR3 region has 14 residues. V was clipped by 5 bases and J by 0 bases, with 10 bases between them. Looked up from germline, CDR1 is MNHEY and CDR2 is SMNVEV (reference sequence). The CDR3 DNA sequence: TGTGCCAGCAGTCTCGGACGGCTGAACACTGAAGCTTTCTTT. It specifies CASSLGRLNTEAFF.

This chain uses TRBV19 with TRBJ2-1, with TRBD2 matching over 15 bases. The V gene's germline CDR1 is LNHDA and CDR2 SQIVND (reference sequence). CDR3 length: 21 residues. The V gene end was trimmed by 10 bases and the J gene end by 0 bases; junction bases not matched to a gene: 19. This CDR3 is CATVGLKPGLAGGSSYNEQFF. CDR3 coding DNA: TGTGCCACTGTAGGTTTAAAACCGGGACTAGCGGGAGGTAGCTCCTACAATGAGCAGTTCTTC.

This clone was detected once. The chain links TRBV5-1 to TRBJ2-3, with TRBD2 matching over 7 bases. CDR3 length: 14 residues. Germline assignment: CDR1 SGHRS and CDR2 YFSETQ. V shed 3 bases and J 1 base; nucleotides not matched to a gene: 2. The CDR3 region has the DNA TGCGCCAGCAGCTCTAGCGGTCGCACAGATACGCAGTATTTT. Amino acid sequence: CASSSSGRTDTQYF. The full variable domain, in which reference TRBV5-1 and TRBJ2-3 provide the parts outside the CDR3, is KAGVTQTPRYLIKTRGQQVTLSCSPISGHRSVSWYQQTPGQGLQFLFEYFSETQRNKGNFPGRFSGRQFSNSRSEMNVSTLELGDSALYLCASSSSGRTDTQYFGPGTRLTVL.

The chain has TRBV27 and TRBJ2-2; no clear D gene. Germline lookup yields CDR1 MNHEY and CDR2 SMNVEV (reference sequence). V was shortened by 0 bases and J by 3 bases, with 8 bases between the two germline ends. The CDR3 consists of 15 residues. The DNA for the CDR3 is TGTGCCAGCAGTTTATCGCTGGAGTACACCGGGGAGCTGTTTTTT. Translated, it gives CASSLSLEYTGELFF.

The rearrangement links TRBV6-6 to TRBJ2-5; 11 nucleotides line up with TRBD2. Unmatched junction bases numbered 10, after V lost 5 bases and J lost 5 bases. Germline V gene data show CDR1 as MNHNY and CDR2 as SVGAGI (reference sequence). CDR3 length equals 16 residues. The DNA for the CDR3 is TGTGCCAGCAGTCCCGGGACTAGCGGAAACGTGGAGACCCAGTACTTC. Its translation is CASSPGTSGNVETQYF.

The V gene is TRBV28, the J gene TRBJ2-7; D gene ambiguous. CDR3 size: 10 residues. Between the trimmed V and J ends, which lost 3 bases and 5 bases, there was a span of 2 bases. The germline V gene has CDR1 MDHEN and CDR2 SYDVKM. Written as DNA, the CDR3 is TGTGCCAGCAGTTTTAACGAGCAGTACTTC. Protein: CASSFNEQYF.

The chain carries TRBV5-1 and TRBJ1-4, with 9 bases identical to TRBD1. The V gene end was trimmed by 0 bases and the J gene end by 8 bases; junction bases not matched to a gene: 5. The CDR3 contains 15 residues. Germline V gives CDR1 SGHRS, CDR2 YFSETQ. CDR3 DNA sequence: TGCGCCAGCAGCTTGGCCGGACAGGGGTACGAAAAACTGTTTTTT. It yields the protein CASSLAGQGYEKLFF.

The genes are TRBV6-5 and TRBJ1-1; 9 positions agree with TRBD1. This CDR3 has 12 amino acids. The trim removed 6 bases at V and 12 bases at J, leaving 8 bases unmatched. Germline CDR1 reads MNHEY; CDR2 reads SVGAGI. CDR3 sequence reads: CASSHDRGASFF. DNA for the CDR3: TGTGCCAGCAGCCACGACAGGGGGGCATCTTTCTTT.